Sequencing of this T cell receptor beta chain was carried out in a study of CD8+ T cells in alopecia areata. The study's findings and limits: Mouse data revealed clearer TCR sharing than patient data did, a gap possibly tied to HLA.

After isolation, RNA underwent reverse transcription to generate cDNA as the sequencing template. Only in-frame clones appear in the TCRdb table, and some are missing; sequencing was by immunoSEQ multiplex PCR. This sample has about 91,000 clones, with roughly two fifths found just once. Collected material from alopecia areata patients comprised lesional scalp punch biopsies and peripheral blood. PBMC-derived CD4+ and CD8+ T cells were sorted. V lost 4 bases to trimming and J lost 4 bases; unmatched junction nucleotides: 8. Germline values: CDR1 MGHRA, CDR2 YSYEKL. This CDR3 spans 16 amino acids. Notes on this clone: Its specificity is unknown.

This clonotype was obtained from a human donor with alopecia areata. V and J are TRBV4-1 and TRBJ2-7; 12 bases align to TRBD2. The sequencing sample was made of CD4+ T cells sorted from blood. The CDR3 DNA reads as TGCGCCAGCAGCCCTCCTACGGGACTAGCGGGTTACGAGCAGTACTTC. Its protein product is CASSPPTGLAGYEQYF.